A single sample is the source of the 14 T cell receptor beta chains below, sequenced in a study of identical twins. In TCRdb, the 5' RACE reads were re-called with MiXCR into one record per CDR3 protein. This table has roughly 350,000 distinct CDR3 sequences, 9% to 15% appearing once. These data were also filed under a second study, of yellow fever vaccine responses in identical twins.

The sample was CD8+ T cells sorted from blood. Receptor source: a young woman in good health.

This clonotype was seen at least ten times. V and J are TRBV10-3 and TRBJ1-2; 12 nucleotides align to TRBD1. The CDR3 has 14 amino acids. Trimming at V came to 8 bases and at J to 8 bases, leaving 9 bases not matched to a gene. Germline V gives CDR1 ENHRY, CDR2 SYGVKD. The CDR3 protein is CAIFRDRGLEGYTF. CDR3 DNA sequence: TGTGCCATCTTCCGGGACAGGGGGCTGGAGGGCTACACCTTC.

This clonotype was observed a handful of times. This chain uses TRBV20-1 with TRBJ2-1; D gene unclear. CDR3 length equals 15 residues. The V end lost 0 bases, the J end lost 2 bases, and 11 bases lay between the germline ends. CDR1 and CDR2 (germline): DFQATT, SNEGSKA (reference sequence). The CDR3 region is CSARDPGRTYNEQFF. Written as DNA, the CDR3 is TGCAGTGCTAGAGATCCGGGCCGAACCTACAATGAGCAGTTCTTC.

Many counts were recorded for this clonotype. The chain couples TRBV6-5 to TRBJ1-1, with D possibly being TRBD1 (5 bases). CDR3 size: 17 residues. The V gene's germline CDR1 is MNHEY and CDR2 SVGAGI. V shed 1 base and J shed 5 bases, with 20 bases lying between them. The CDR3: CASSYLREDSRGTEAFF. For the CDR3, the DNA is TGTGCCAGCAGTTACTTGAGAGAAGACAGTCGGGGGACTGAAGCTTTCTTT.

At least ten counts were recorded for this clonotype. The chain combines TRBV3-1 with TRBJ2-3; the match to TRBD1 covers 10 bases. V was clipped by 3 bases and J by 5 bases; unmatched bases: 5. Germline CDR1 and CDR2: LGHDT and YNNKEL (reference sequence). The CDR3 is 15 residues long. The DNA of the CDR3 is TGTGCCAGCAGCCAGGGACAGGGGCTTGGAGATACGCAGTATTTT. This translates into CASSQGQGLGDTQYF.

This clonotype was counted at least ten times. This chain connects TRBV12-3 or TRBV12-4 to TRBJ1-4, with D uncertain. V was pared by 3 bases and J by 11 bases, with 7 bases between. The CDR3 extends over 11 amino acids. As DNA, the CDR3 is TGTGCCAGCAGTTTGTCTGAGAAACTGTTTTTT. Protein: CASSLSEKLFF.

Ten or more counts support this clonotype. This rearrangement joins TRBV9 to TRBJ2-7, with 14 nucleotides matching TRBD2. The CDR3 covers 17 residues. Germline V gene lookup returns CDR1 SGDLS and CDR2 YYNGEE. Trimming removed 4 bases from V and 2 bases from J; junction bases left unmatched: 8. The CDR3 DNA reads TGTGCCAGCAGCCTAGATGGGACTAGCGGGAGTCCCTACGAGCAGTACTTC. It is translated as CASSLDGTSGSPYEQYF.

This clonotype was detected a few times. V gene TRBV12-3 or TRBV12-4 combines with J gene TRBJ1-6; 7 nucleotides line up with TRBD1. The CDR3 runs 15 residues. With 6 bases clipped from V and 10 bases from J, the junction kept 12 bases outside the gene matches. DNA of the CDR3: TGTGCCAGCAGGGAGGGACAGTTATTTCACTCACCCCTCCACTTT. As protein: CASREGQLFHSPLHF.

The chain couples TRBV3-1 to TRBJ2-7; weak D call: TRBD2 (5 bases). Germline CDR1 and CDR2: LGHDT and YNNKEL (reference sequence). The V end lost 3 bases, the J end lost 4 bases, and 19 bases lay between the germline ends. There are 16 residues in the CDR3. The CDR3 sequence is CASSHLVGEVPYEQYF. The CDR3 DNA reads as TGTGCCAGCAGCCACCTCGTGGGAGAGGTCCCTTACGAGCAGTACTTC.

This clonotype was picked up a small number of times. The chain carries TRBV7-9 and TRBJ2-2; 7 nucleotides agree with TRBD1. Germline V CDR1 and CDR2: SEHNR, FQNEAQ (reference sequence). This CDR3 is built from 15 residues. V dropped 5 bases and J dropped 3; count of bases not matched to a gene: 6. The CDR3 DNA reads TGTGCCAGCAGCCGAAACGACAGGGACACCGGGGAGCTGTTTTTT. Its protein is CASSRNDRDTGELFF.

Here the CDR3 reads CATSRGISGLYNEQFF. The CDR3 nucleotides are TGTGCCACCAGCAGAGGGATTAGCGGACTCTACAATGAGCAGTTCTTC. The chain combines TRBV15 with TRBJ2-1, with D possibly matching TRBD2 (6 bases). CDR3 length equals 16 residues. Germline assignment: CDR1 LNHNV and CDR2 YYDKDF (reference sequence). V gave up 1 base and J gave up 3 bases, with 13 bases separating them.

This clonotype appeared a few times. The chain employs TRBV13 and TRBJ2-3; D is uncertain. CDR3 length: 13 amino acids. CDR1 is PRHDT, CDR2 FYEKMQ, per germline (reference sequence). V was shortened by 3 bases and J by 4 bases, with 8 bases between the two germline ends. CDR3 DNA sequence: TGTGCCAGCAGCTTGAAAGATGCAGATACGCAGTATTTT. This gives the protein CASSLKDADTQYF.

In this sample, this clonotype turned up a few times. The chain links TRBV12-3 or TRBV12-4 to TRBJ2-1; 11 nucleotides line up with TRBD2. The V and J ends lost 5 bases and 6 bases, in that order; junction bases with no gene match: 9. CDR3 length: 16 amino acids. CDR3 protein: CASSPVAGGLINEQFF. CDR3 bases: TGTGCCAGCAGTCCGGTAGCGGGAGGGCTAATCAATGAGCAGTTCTTC.

V usage is TRBV6-1 and J usage is TRBJ2-1, with D uncertain. The V and J ends lost 5 bases and 0 bases respectively, with 8 bases between them. The CDR3 sequence is 14 residues long. Germline loops: CDR1 MNHNS, CDR2 SASEGT. This CDR3 is CASSTASSYNEQFF. The CDR3 DNA reads TGTGCCAGCAGTACCGCCTCCTCCTACAATGAGCAGTTCTTC.

This chain's CDR3 is CASSERGSHPDTQYF. In nucleotides, the CDR3 is TGTGCCAGCAGTGAAAGGGGGAGCCACCCAGATACGCAGTATTTT. This chain connects TRBV25-1 to TRBJ2-3, with D possibly being TRBD1 (6 bases). The CDR3 is 15 amino acids. Trimming removed 2 bases at V and 4 bases at J, with 13 bases between. The germline gives CDR1 MGHDK, CDR2 SYGVNS.